The TCR beta chain under discussion was sequenced for a study of control samples from healthy donors and cancer patients. This CDR3 contains 17 residues. The germline V gene has CDR1 MNHEY and CDR2 SMNVEV (reference sequence). V was clipped by 4 bases and J by 4 bases, with 20 bases between them. Generated by immunoSEQ multiplex PCR, the TCRdb table keeps only in-frame clones and is missing some. The sample includes roughly 50,000 clones, 94% of them seen just once. This chain joins TRBV27 and TRBJ2-1, with D perhaps matching TRBD1 (6 bases). The sequenced sample was blood. The TCR was taken from a man aged 25 to 40 in good health. DNA of the CDR3: TGTGCCAGCAGTTCCCTGACAGGCCTCAGGACTTACAATGAGCAGTTCTTC. Its translation is CASSSLTGLRTYNEQFF.